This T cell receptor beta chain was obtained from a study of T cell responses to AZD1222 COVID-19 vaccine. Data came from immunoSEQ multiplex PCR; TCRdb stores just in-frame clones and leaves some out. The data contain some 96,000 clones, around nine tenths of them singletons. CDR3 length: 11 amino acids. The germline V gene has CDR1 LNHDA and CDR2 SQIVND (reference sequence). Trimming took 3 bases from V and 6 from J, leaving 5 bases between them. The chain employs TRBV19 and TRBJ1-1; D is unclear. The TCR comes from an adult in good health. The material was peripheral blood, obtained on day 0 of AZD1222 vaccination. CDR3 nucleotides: TGTGCCAGTAGTATGTTTGCTGAAGCTTTCTTT. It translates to CASSMFAEAFF.